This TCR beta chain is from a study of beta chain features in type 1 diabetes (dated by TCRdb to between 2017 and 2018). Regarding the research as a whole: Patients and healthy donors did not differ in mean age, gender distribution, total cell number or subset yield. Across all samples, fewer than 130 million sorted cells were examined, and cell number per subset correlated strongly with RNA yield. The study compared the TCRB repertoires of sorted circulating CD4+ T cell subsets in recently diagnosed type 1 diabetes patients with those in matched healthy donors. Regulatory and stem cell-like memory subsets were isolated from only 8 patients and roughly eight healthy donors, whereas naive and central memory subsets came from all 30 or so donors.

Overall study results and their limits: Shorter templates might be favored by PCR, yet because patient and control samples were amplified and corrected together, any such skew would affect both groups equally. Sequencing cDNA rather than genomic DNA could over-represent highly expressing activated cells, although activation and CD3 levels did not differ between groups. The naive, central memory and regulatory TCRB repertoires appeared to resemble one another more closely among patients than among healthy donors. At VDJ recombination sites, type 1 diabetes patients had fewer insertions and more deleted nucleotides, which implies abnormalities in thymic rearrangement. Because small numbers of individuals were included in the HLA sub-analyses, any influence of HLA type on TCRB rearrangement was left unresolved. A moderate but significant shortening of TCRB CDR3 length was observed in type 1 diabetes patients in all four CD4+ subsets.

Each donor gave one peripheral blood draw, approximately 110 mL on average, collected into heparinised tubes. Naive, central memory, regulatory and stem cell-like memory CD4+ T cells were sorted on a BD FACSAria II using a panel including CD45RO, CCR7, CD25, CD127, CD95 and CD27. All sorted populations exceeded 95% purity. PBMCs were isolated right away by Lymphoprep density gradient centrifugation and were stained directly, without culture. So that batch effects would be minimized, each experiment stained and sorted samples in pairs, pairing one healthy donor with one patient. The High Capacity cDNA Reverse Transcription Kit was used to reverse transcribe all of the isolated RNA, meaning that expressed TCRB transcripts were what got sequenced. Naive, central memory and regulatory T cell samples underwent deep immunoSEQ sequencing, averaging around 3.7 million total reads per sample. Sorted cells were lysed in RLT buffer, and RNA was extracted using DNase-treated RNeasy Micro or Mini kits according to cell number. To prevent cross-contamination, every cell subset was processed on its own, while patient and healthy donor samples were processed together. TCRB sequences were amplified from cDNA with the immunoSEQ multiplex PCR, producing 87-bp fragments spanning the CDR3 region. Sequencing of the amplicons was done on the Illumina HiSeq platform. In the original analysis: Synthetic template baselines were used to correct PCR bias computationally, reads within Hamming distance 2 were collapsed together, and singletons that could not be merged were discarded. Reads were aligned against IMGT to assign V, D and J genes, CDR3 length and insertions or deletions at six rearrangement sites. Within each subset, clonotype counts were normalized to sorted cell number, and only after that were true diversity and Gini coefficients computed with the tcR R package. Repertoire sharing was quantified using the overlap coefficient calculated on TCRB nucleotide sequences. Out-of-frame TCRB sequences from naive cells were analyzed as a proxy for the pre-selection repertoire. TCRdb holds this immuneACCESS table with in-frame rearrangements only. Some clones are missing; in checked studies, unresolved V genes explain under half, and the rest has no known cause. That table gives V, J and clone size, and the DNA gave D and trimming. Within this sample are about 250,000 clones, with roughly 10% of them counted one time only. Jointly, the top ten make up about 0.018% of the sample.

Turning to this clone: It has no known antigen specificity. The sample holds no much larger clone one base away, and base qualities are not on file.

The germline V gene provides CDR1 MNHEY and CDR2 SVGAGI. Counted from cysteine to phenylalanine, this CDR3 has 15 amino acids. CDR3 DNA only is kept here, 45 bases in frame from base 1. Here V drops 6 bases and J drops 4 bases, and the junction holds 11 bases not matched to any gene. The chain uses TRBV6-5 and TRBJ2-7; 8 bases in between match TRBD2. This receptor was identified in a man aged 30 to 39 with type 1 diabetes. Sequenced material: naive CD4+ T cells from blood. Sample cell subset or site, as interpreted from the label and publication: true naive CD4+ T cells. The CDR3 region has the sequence CASRTVAGGLYEQYF. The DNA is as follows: TGTGCCAGCAGAACCGTTGCGGGGGGCCTTTACGAGCAGTACTTC.